This TCR beta chain was sequenced in a study of shared clonotypes between healthy human individuals. The length of the CDR3 is 15 residues. J gave up 8 bases and V 4 bases, and 10 bases lay outside the gene matches. In germline, CDR1 is SGHVS, CDR2 FQNEAQ. CD45RO-negative, CCR7-positively selected cells formed the naive CD8 fraction, excluding terminally differentiated effector memory CD45RA+ cells. Every one of the donors was a Caucasian adult that lived in Nashville, Tennessee. To note about this clone: Antigen specificity is unknown.

Investigators spread the genomic DNA of each subset evenly over several immunoSEQ plates. The method was immunoSEQ multiplex PCR; TCRdb's version includes in-frame clones alone and lacks a portion of them. The sample records under 850,000 clones, 80% to 95% being singletons. Study results and caveats: Sequencing of the sorted subsets was shown by rarefaction to be incomplete despite large depth. Sequencing depth was a factor that was expected to affect clonotype sharing among donors.

This sequence was found in a man between 25 and 39 years old in good health. The rearrangement uses TRBV7-8 and TRBJ1-4, with 7 bases aligning to TRBD1. The sample was naive CD8+ T cells sorted from blood. In nucleotides, the CDR3 is TGTGCCAGCAGCTCCGACAGGGTGGGTGAGGAAAAACTGTTTTTT. Translation gives CASSSDRVGEEKLFF.